This T cell receptor (beta chain) derives from a study of blood T cell repertoires in COVID-19. Turning to the study itself: Collection of acute and convalescent COVID-19 samples took place in the United States, Italy and Spain. From T cells, B-cell-depleted T cells, or PBMCs came the material, which was cDNA or gDNA.

The CDR3 totals 15 residues. V lost 6 bases and J lost 1, with 15 bases in between. Germline V gene lookup returns CDR1 SGHAT and CDR2 FQDESV (reference sequence). As originally analysed: Amplification of reference gene primers provided the estimated nucleated cell counts. Using immunoSEQ multiplex PCR, the repertoire was profiled, and TCRdb retains in-frame clones only, with some absent. V and J calls and clone size are copied from that table; D and trimming were computed from the DNA. The table lists about 190,000 clones, roughly 81% of them singletons. Sequenced: peripheral blood. This clonotype originated in a woman aged 70-85 years with active or convalescent COVID-19. The V and J genes are TRBV11-1 and TRBJ2-5; TRBD1 might be the D (6 bases). CDR3 in amino acids: CASSPGATPQETQYF. CDR3 in DNA: TGTGCCAGCAGTCCAGGGGCCACCCCCCAAGAGACCCAGTACTTC.